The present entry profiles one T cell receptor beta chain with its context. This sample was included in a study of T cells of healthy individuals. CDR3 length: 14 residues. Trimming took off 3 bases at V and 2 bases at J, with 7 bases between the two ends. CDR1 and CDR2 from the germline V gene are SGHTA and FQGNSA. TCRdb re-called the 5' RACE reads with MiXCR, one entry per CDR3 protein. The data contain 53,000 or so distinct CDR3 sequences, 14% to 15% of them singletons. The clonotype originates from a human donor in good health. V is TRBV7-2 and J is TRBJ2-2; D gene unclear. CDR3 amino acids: CASSFDGNTGELFF. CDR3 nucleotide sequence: TGTGCCAGCAGCTTCGACGGAAACACCGGGGAGCTGTTTTTT.